Presented here are 26 T cell receptor beta chains from one specimen sequenced in a study of Graves' ophthalmopathy and Graves' hyperthyroidism. The authors amplified TCR beta CDR3 regions from RNA transcripts. HTBI-primed first-round RT-PCR preceded second-round multiplex PCR. TCRdb used MiXCR to reprocess the multiplex PCR reads, holding one entry per CDR3 protein. This sample has about 230,000 distinct CDR3 sequences, with around 50% found just once. The sequenced sample was peripheral blood. The receptors here all came from an adult man with Graves' ophthalmopathy.

This clonotype occurred once. This rearrangement joins TRBV7-3 to TRBJ2-7; 10 bases match TRBD2. Trimming removed 2 bases from V and 5 bases from J; junction bases left unmatched: 9. CDR1 is SGHTA, CDR2 FQGTGA, per germline. The CDR3 is 16 residues long. CDR3: CASSLVDSGGPDEQYF. CDR3 DNA sequence: TGTGCCAGCAGCTTAGTTGATAGCGGGGGGCCCGACGAGCAGTACTTC.

J is TRBJ1-1 and V is TRBV28, with 7 nucleotides matching TRBD1. V was pared by 4 bases and J by 3 bases, with 11 bases of the junction left unmatched. The CDR3 is made up of 16 amino acids. Germline V gives CDR1 MDHEN, CDR2 SYDVKM. CDR3 loop: CASSSYRTGKDTEAFF. CDR3 DNA: TGTGCCAGCAGTTCTTATAGGACAGGAAAGGACACTGAAGCTTTCTTT.

This clonotype was detected once. V usage is TRBV7-9 and J usage is TRBJ1-4, with D unclear. Germline CDR1 SEHNR, CDR2 FQNEAQ (reference sequence). Deletions cut 2 bases from V and 8 bases from J, with 6 bases between. This CDR3 has 12 amino acids. CDR3 residues: CASSLSAEKLFF. CDR3 nucleotides: TGTGCCAGCAGCTTATCGGCCGAAAAACTGTTTTTT.

This clonotype was seen a handful of times. This rearrangement joins TRBV15 to TRBJ2-5; D may be TRBD2 (6 bases). V was clipped by 3 bases and J by 1 base, with 9 bases between them. Germline CDR1 is LNHNV and CDR2 is YYDKDF (reference sequence). There are 14 residues in the CDR3. The CDR3: CATSRAGSQETQYF. The CDR3 DNA reads as TGTGCCACCAGCAGGGCCGGGAGCCAAGAGACCCAGTACTTC. Supplemented by reference TRBV15 and TRBJ2-5, the full variable domain reads DAMVIQNPRYQVTQFGKPVTLSCSQTLNHNVMYWYQQKSSQAPKLLFHYYDKDFNNEADTPDNFQSRRPNTSFCFLDIRSPGLGDTAMYLCATSRAGSQETQYFGPGTRLLVL.

J is TRBJ2-7 and V is TRBV7-2, with D possibly matching TRBD1 (6 bases). Germline assignment: CDR1 SGHTA and CDR2 FQGNSA. The CDR3 is 15 amino acids. Trimming removed 2 bases from V and 3 bases from J, with 14 bases in between. CDR3 sequence: CASSLRTGTHYEQYF. The CDR3, as DNA: TGTGCCAGCAGCTTAAGGACCGGGACACACTACGAGCAGTACTTC.

This chain joins TRBV7-3 and TRBJ1-3; D is possibly TRBD1 (6 bases). The CDR3 length is 15 residues. Germline CDR1 and CDR2: SGHTA and FQGTGA. V lost 0 bases and J lost 3, with 9 bases in between. This CDR3 reads CASSLTGGGGNTIYF. The CDR3 coding sequence is TGTGCCAGCAGCTTAACAGGGGGAGGTGGAAACACCATATATTTT.

The CDR3 nucleotides are TGTGCCAGCAGCTCGAAGGGACAGGTTGCCGGGTCGTCTGGCTACACCTTC. Residues: CASSSKGQVAGSSGYTF. The gene calls are TRBV7-3 and TRBJ1-2; 8 bases align to TRBD1. This CDR3 is built from 17 residues. The V segment lost 4 bases and the J segment 7 bases; nucleotides outside the gene matches: 17. Germline V gene lookup returns CDR1 SGHTA and CDR2 FQGTGA. The full variable domain, its missing parts supplied by reference TRBV7-3 and TRBJ1-2, is GAGVSQTPSNKVTEKGKYVELRCDPISGHTALYWYRQSLGQGPEFLIYFQGTGAADDSGLPNDRFFAVRPEGSVSTLKIQRTERGDSAVYLCASSSKGQVAGSSGYTFGSGTRLTVV.

The sample holds one count of this clonotype. The chain joins TRBV25-1 to TRBJ2-7; 10 nucleotides align to TRBD2. Germline-derived CDR1 and CDR2 are MGHDK and SYGVNS. Losses at the gene ends were 6 bases for V and 3 bases for J; bases not matched to a gene: 14. CDR3 length equals 17 residues. The CDR3 coding sequence is TGTGCCAGCAGCCTAGCCTACGGGGCTAGCGGGAGCTACGAGCAGTACTTC. Its protein product is CASSLAYGASGSYEQYF.

This chain joins TRBV2 and TRBJ1-4; no reliable D call. CDR3 length: 14 amino acids. Germline V gives CDR1 SNHLY, CDR2 FYNNEI. V was trimmed by 5 bases and J by 8 bases, leaving 15 bases between them. The CDR3 loop is CASSYAVAGEKLFF. The CDR3 DNA reads as TGTGCCAGCAGTTACGCGGTGGCGGGCGAAAAACTGTTTTTT.

The chain couples TRBV29-1 to TRBJ2-3; 11 bases are shared with TRBD2. The CDR3 sequence is 15 residues long. CDR1 is SQVTM, CDR2 ANQGSEA, per germline. The J segment lost 2 bases and the V segment lost 1 base, leaving 2 bases of the junction unmatched. The DNA of the CDR3 is TGCAGCGTTGAAGCTAGCGGGGGGAACACAGATACGCAGTATTTT. Translation: CSVEASGGNTDTQYF.

This clonotype was seen repeatedly, ten times or more. This chain joins TRBV2 and TRBJ2-7; no clear D gene. The V gene's germline CDR1 is SNHLY and CDR2 FYNNEI. This CDR3 is built from 11 residues. V gave up 6 bases and J gave up 4 bases, with 7 bases separating them. As DNA, the CDR3 is TGTGCCAGCAGGCTGAGTTACGAGCAGTACTTC. This translates into CASRLSYEQYF. The full variable domain, its missing parts supplied by reference TRBV2 and TRBJ2-7, is EPEVTQTPSHQVTQMGQEVILRCVPISNHLYFYWYRQILGQKVEFLVSFYNNEISEKSEIFDDQFSVERPDGSNFTLKIRSTKLEDSAMYFCASRLSYEQYFGPGTRLTVT.

The V call is TRBV28, the J call TRBJ1-2, with a possible D match to TRBD1 (5 bases). The CDR3 sequence is 13 residues long. The germline CDR1 and CDR2 sequences are MDHEN and SYDVKM. V lost 2 bases and J lost 14, with 18 bases in between. For the CDR3, the DNA is TGTGCCAGCAGTTTAAACTCACTTCAGGGCTCGACCTTC. Protein sequence: CASSLNSLQGSTF.

Comment on this clonotype: This may come from a read error, since a much larger clone is one base off. V gene TRBV2 combines with J gene TRBJ1-6, with 8 bases matching TRBD1. Germline V gene data show CDR1 as SNHLY and CDR2 as FYNNEI. Trimming removed 7 bases from V and 9 bases from J; junction bases left unmatched: 5. This CDR3 is 13 amino acids long. The CDR3 region has the DNA TGTGCCAGCACGCTGGACAGGGTTTCACCCCTCCACTTT. Protein product: CASTLDRVSPLHF. Looking up the rest from reference TRBV2 and TRBJ1-6 gives the full variable domain: EPEVTQTPSHQVTQMGQEVILRCVPISNHLYFYWYRQILGQKVEFLVSFYNNEISEKSEIFDDQFSVERPDGSNFTLKIRSTKLEDSAMYFCASTLDRVSPLHFGNGTRLTVT.

Concerning this clonotype: A much bigger clone sits one base away, suggesting this may be a read error. J is TRBJ1-2 and V is TRBV25-1; TRBD1 matches at 11 bases. Germline assignment: CDR1 MGHDK and CDR2 SYGVNS. The CDR3 totals 15 residues. The V gene end was trimmed by 1 base and the J gene end by 4 bases; junction bases not matched to a gene: 2. The CDR3 sequence: CASSEWGTGGYGYTF. CDR3 DNA sequence: TGTGCCAGCAGTGAATGGGGGACAGGGGGCTATGGCTACACCTTC.

This chain links TRBV6-5 with TRBJ1-2, with D possibly being TRBD1 (5 bases). With 2 bases removed from V and 3 bases from J, the gap between germline ends came to 13 bases. The CDR3 is made up of 15 amino acids. Germline V gene sequence: CDR1 MNHEY, CDR2 SVGAGI. CDR3 in amino acids: CASSYRFGGDYGYTF. The CDR3 region has the DNA TGTGCCAGCAGTTACCGCTTCGGGGGAGACTATGGCTACACCTTC.

The chain recombines TRBV11-1 with TRBJ1-1, with unresolved D. Per germline, CDR1 SGHAT and CDR2 FQDESV (reference sequence). Trimming removed 9 bases at V and 0 bases at J, with 11 bases between. The CDR3 totals 13 residues. CDR3 amino acids: CASGKEVNTEAFF. CDR3 sequence (DNA): TGTGCCAGTGGGAAGGAAGTGAACACTGAAGCTTTCTTT.

This clonotype was recorded a few times. V and J are TRBV25-1 and TRBJ1-2, with 7 bases that match TRBD1. The germline CDR1 and CDR2 sequences are MGHDK and SYGVNS. The CDR3 length is 14 residues. V was clipped by 3 bases and J by 2 bases; unmatched bases: 3. The CDR3 region has the DNA TGTGCCAGCAGTGAGGCAGGGGGGAACTATGGCTACACCTTC. It is translated as CASSEAGGNYGYTF.

The chain is built from TRBV20-1 and TRBJ2-2, with D perhaps matching TRBD2 (5 bases). The ends were cut back, 0 bases at V and 0 bases at J, with 11 bases in the middle. CDR1 is DFQATT, CDR2 SNEGSKA, per germline (reference sequence). The CDR3 spans 16 residues. The CDR3 loop reads CSARDGVGANTGELFF. CDR3 bases: TGCAGTGCTAGAGATGGTGTGGGAGCGAACACCGGGGAGCTGTTTTTT.

This chain uses TRBV7-9 with TRBJ2-7; either TRBD1 or TRBD2 may fit D (5 bases each). The CDR3 is 12 amino acids. CDR1 SEHNR and CDR2 FQNEAQ come from the germline V gene (reference sequence). Trimming left V 8 bases short and J 2 bases short, with 10 bases between. CDR3 DNA sequence: TGTGCCAGCCGGGACGGGCCCTACGAGCAGTACTTC. Its translation is CASRDGPYEQYF.

The V call is TRBV27, the J call TRBJ2-2; D possibly corresponds to TRBD1 (7 bases). The CDR3 is 17 residues long. Germline V lookup: CDR1 MNHEY, CDR2 SMNVEV (reference sequence). Trimming left V 5 bases short and J 0 bases short, with 16 bases between. The CDR3 DNA reads as TGTGCCAGCAGTCCCAACAGGGGACTTGCGAACACCGGGGAGCTGTTTTTT. Its protein product is CASSPNRGLANTGELFF.

CDR3 protein: CASSPGTGRALHF. CDR3 in DNA: TGTGCCAGCAGTCCGGGGACAGGTAGAGCCCTCCACTTT. V usage is TRBV9 and J usage is TRBJ1-6; 8 bases agree with TRBD1. CDR3 length: 13 residues. Germline V CDR1 and CDR2: SGDLS, YYNGEE. Unmatched junction bases numbered 9, after V lost 5 bases and J lost 14 bases.

This clonotype has just a few counts. The CDR3 spells CSAAPADISSGNTIYF. In nucleotides, the CDR3 is TGCAGTGCCGCGCCAGCCGACATTTCCTCTGGAAACACCATATATTTT. The chain is built from TRBV20-1 and TRBJ1-3; no clear D. The CDR3 is made up of 16 amino acids. The V end lost 6 bases, the J end lost 0 bases, and 18 bases lay between the germline ends. Per germline, CDR1 DFQATT and CDR2 SNEGSKA (reference sequence).

The chain recombines TRBV20-1 with TRBJ2-5, with D unresolved. The CDR3 totals 15 residues. Germline V lookup: CDR1 DFQATT, CDR2 SNEGSKA (reference sequence). With 1 base removed from V and 1 base from J, the gap between germline ends came to 13 bases. CDR3 amino acids: CSARVPPAVQETQYF. CDR3 nucleotides: TGCAGTGCTAGAGTCCCCCCAGCAGTCCAAGAGACCCAGTACTTC.

This clonotype was observed a handful of times. This sequence joins TRBV19 and TRBJ1-5; D is undetermined. Germline V gene lookup returns CDR1 LNHDA and CDR2 SQIVND (reference sequence). The CDR3 runs to 14 residues. Trimming removed 3 bases from V and 6 bases from J, with 12 bases in between. Here the CDR3 DNA reads TGTGCCAGTAGTATTTTAGGGTCCGGTCAGCCCCAGCATTTT. Encoded protein: CASSILGSGQPQHF.

In its sample, this clonotype was seen a few times. This chain links TRBV7-2 with TRBJ1-2; perhaps TRBD1 as D (5 bases). Germline CDR1 and CDR2: SGHTA and FQGNSA. This CDR3 is 14 amino acids long. V was clipped by 5 bases and J by 8 bases, with 18 bases between them. CDR3 residues: CASSVFDSPQGYTF. The CDR3 DNA sequence: TGTGCCAGCAGCGTATTCGACAGCCCCCAGGGCTACACCTTC. Combining the CDR3 with reference TRBV7-2 and TRBJ1-2 gives the whole variable domain GAGVSQSPSNKVTEKGKDVELRCDPISGHTALYWYRQSLGQGLEFLIYFQGNSAPDKSGLPSDRFSAERTGGSVSTLTIQRTQQEDSAVYLCASSVFDSPQGYTFGSGTRLTVV.

V and J are TRBV10-3 and TRBJ2-5; 7 nucleotides align to TRBD1. The germline gives CDR1 ENHRY, CDR2 SYGVKD. J was trimmed by 2 bases and V by 4 bases; bases with no gene match: 4. The CDR3 totals 14 residues. The CDR3 DNA follows: TGTGCCATCAGTGCGGGACAGTTACAAGAGACCCAGTACTTC. This encodes CAISAGQLQETQYF.